The source of this T cell receptor beta chain is a study of blood T cell repertoires in COVID-19. Study overall: Acute and convalescent COVID-19 specimens originated in the United States, Italy and Spain.

The CDR3 sequence is 19 residues long. V shed 0 bases and J 1 base; nucleotides not matched to a gene: 10. Looked up from germline, CDR1 is LNHNV and CDR2 is YYDKDF (reference sequence). As handled by the study authors: The assay estimated nucleated cells by amplifying reference gene primers. Sequencing was performed with immunoSEQ multiplex PCR; in TCRdb, only in-frame clones are kept and a portion is missing. The V and J calls and clone size come from that table; D and trimming were worked out from the DNA. The sample lists 45,000 to 65,000 clones, 80% to 90% seen once, with roughly 8% in the top ten.

The clonotype was recovered from a man aged 50-59 years with active COVID-19. Source material: peripheral blood. This sequence joins TRBV15 and TRBJ2-2; 8 bases agree with TRBD1. CDR3 amino acids: CATSRDRVGGTGNTGELFF. DNA of the CDR3: TGTGCCACCAGCAGAGACCGAGTTGGAGGGACAGGGAACACCGGGGAGCTGTTTTTT.